This T cell receptor beta chain was found in a study of blood T cell repertoires in COVID-19. Participant ages covered about 18 to 100 years across 24 US areas. Participants' own reports of clinical history determined their cohort assignment. Among Cohort 3 donors, those recovered had two negative PCRs, clearance, or symptom resolution. J gave up 3 bases and V 4 bases, and 8 bases lay outside the gene matches. CDR3 length: 15 amino acids. Germline V gene sequence: CDR1 SGHRS, CDR2 YFSETQ. Generated by immunoSEQ multiplex PCR, the TCRdb table keeps only in-frame clones and is missing some. The sample consists of about 310,000 clones, about 91% of them appearing once.

The sequencing sample was made of PBMCs or T cells enriched from blood (not recorded which). The clonotype comes from a woman aged 35 to 49 who had recovered from COVID-19. The chain carries TRBV5-1 and TRBJ1-1; 8 nucleotides match TRBD1. The CDR3 nucleotides read TGCGCCAGCAGCCCAATAGGACAGGGAGACACTGAAGCTTTCTTT. Translating it yields CASSPIGQGDTEAFF. The whole variable domain, remainder taken from reference TRBV5-1 and TRBJ1-1, is KAGVTQTPRYLIKTRGQQVTLSCSPISGHRSVSWYQQTPGQGLQFLFEYFSETQRNKGNFPGRFSGRQFSNSRSEMNVSTLELGDSALYLCASSPIGQGDTEAFFGQGTRLTVV.